The 15 T cell receptor beta chains below come from one sample, sequenced in a study of OX40 agonist ivuxolimab in advanced cancers. Clones were read by immunoSEQ multiplex PCR, and TCRdb kept only the in-frame ones, dropping some. In the table there are 58,000 or so clones, approximately 87% of which are singletons. Specimen: CD4+ or CD8+ T cells sorted from blood, collected in a trial of the OX40 agonist ivuxolimab. All receptors come from an adult with an advanced solid tumor such as melanoma, head and neck, liver or kidney cancer.

The chain employs TRBV6-1 and TRBJ1-2; D is unresolved. The CDR3 spans 18 residues. Germline V gene data show CDR1 as MNHNS and CDR2 as SASEGT. V lost 3 bases to trimming and J lost 5 bases, with 25 bases between them. For the CDR3, the DNA is TGTGCCAGCAGTGATTCATTCGGCAGGATCCCCCAATTGTATGGCTACACCTTC. It codes for CASSDSFGRIPQLYGYTF.

This clone showed up just once. The gene calls are TRBV13 and TRBJ1-1, with TRBD1 matching over 12 bases. In germline, CDR1 is PRHDT, CDR2 FYEKMQ (reference sequence). J gave up 4 bases and V 5 bases, and 8 bases lay outside the gene matches. There are 16 residues in the CDR3. CDR3 nucleotides: TGTGCCAGCAGCCCCCTGGGACAGGGGGCGGGCACTGAAGCTTTCTTT. The encoded protein is CASSPLGQGAGTEAFF.

This rearrangement joins TRBV7-7 to TRBJ2-3; 9 nucleotides match TRBD2. The CDR3 length is 13 residues. Germline CDR1 is SSHAT and CDR2 is FNYEAQ (reference sequence). CDR3 residues: CACSGGPTDTQYF. The CDR3, as DNA: TGTGCTTGTAGCGGGGGTCCAACAGATACGCAGTATTTT.

V and J are TRBV9 and TRBJ1-4; weak D call: TRBD1 (6 bases). The CDR3 covers 14 residues. The V and J ends lost 5 bases and 5 bases respectively, with 13 bases between them. CDR1 is SGDLS and CDR2 is YYNGEE in the germline V gene. DNA for the CDR3: TGTGCCAGCAGTCTACAGGGCACAAATGAAAAACTGTTTTTT. It translates to CASSLQGTNEKLFF. The whole variable domain, filled in from reference TRBV9 and TRBJ1-4, reads DSGVTQTPKHLITATGQRVTLRCSPRSGDLSVYWYQQSLDQGLQFLIQYYNGEERAKGNILERFSAQQFPDLHSELNLSSLELGDSALYFCASSLQGTNEKLFFGSGTQLSVL.

The V and J genes are TRBV29-1 and TRBJ1-3, with D possibly being TRBD1 (5 bases). CDR1 is SQVTM, CDR2 ANQGSEA, per germline. Trimming took off 1 base at V and 4 bases at J, with 11 bases between the two ends. The CDR3 has 14 amino acids. The DNA for the CDR3 is TGCAGCGTTGAAGGGGGCTCTGGCGGAAACACCATATATTTT. This translates into CSVEGGSGGNTIYF.

The chain employs TRBV6-5 and TRBJ2-1; the D is unclear. This CDR3 has 13 amino acids. V lost 8 bases and J lost 0, with 8 bases in between. Germline CDR1 and CDR2: MNHEY and SVGAGI. The CDR3 reads CASRASSYNEQFF. The CDR3 DNA is TGTGCCAGCCGGGCCAGCTCCTACAATGAGCAGTTCTTC.

The chain recombines TRBV7-9 with TRBJ1-3, with a possible D match to TRBD1 (5 bases). The CDR3 contains 15 residues. Trimming took 5 bases from V and 0 from J, leaving 11 bases between them. Germline V gives CDR1 SEHNR, CDR2 FQNEAQ (reference sequence). CDR3 nucleotide sequence: TGTGCCAGCAGCCCGGGACGGTCCTCTGGAAACACCATATATTTT. It translates to CASSPGRSSGNTIYF.

The chain links TRBV30 to TRBJ2-5; 9 bases agree with TRBD2. CDR1 GTSNPN and CDR2 SVGIG come from the germline V gene (reference sequence). V gave up 1 base and J gave up 4 bases; unmatched junction bases: 4. The CDR3 contains 14 residues. CDR3 sequence (DNA): TGTGCCTGGAGTGCGGGACTAGCCTTAGAGACCCAGTACTTC. This gives the protein CAWSAGLALETQYF.

V gene TRBV5-5 combines with J gene TRBJ1-6; D is possibly TRBD1 (5 bases). CDR3 length equals 14 residues. The V gene's germline CDR1 is SGHKS and CDR2 YYEKEE (reference sequence). V was shortened by 4 bases and J by 8 bases, with 13 bases between the two germline ends. The CDR3 here is CASSPWGPYSPLHF. CDR3 in DNA: TGTGCCAGCAGCCCCTGGGGACCTTATTCACCCCTCCACTTT.

J is TRBJ2-3 and V is TRBV7-9; TRBD2 matches at 10 bases. Trimming cost V 1 base and J 2 bases; bases outside gene matches: 9. This CDR3 contains 18 residues. Germline CDR1 SEHNR, CDR2 FQNEAQ (reference sequence). The CDR3 loop reads CASSLGLAGAGNTDTQYF. CDR3 in DNA: TGTGCCAGCAGCTTAGGGCTAGCGGGGGCGGGGAACACAGATACGCAGTATTTT.

The chain carries TRBV15 and TRBJ2-3; D is perhaps TRBD2 (5 bases). V gave up 0 bases and J gave up 3 bases, with 19 bases separating them. Germline V gene data show CDR1 as LNHNV and CDR2 as YYDKDF (reference sequence). The CDR3 spans 18 residues. CDR3 in DNA: TGTGCCACCAGCAGAGATACCACGCTCGGGGTGAGGACAGATACGCAGTATTTT. Its protein is CATSRDTTLGVRTDTQYF.

The chain carries TRBV6-1 and TRBJ2-3; D is undetermined. CDR3 length: 14 residues. From germline, CDR1 is MNHNS and CDR2 SASEGT. V was cut by 3 bases and J by 3 bases, with 10 bases left in between. The CDR3 coding sequence is TGTGCCAGCAGTGAGGGATGGCAGACAGATACGCAGTATTTT. It codes for CASSEGWQTDTQYF.

Only one count was recorded for this clone. As DNA, the CDR3 is TGTGCCAGTAGTATGAAACACCAGGGCCCCTACGAGCAGTACTTC. It yields the protein CASSMKHQGPYEQYF. The chain combines TRBV19 with TRBJ2-7, with D possibly matching TRBD1 (5 bases). V dropped 3 bases and J dropped 2 bases, with 14 bases sitting between them. The germline V gene has CDR1 LNHDA and CDR2 SQIVND (reference sequence). The CDR3 contains 15 residues.

The chain employs TRBV11-2 and TRBJ1-1; D gene unclear. The CDR3 has 12 residues. The ends were cut back, 3 bases at V and 11 bases at J, with 13 bases in the middle. Germline V gene data show CDR1 as SGHAT and CDR2 as FQNNGV. Here the CDR3 reads CASSLDRLGAFF. The CDR3 coding sequence is TGTGCCAGCAGCTTGGATAGGTTAGGGGCTTTCTTT.

In this sample, this clone turned up once. The chain couples TRBV7-2 to TRBJ1-2, with D hard to call. CDR1 and CDR2 (germline): SGHTA, FQGNSA. Trimming removed 5 bases from V and 6 bases from J, with 13 bases in between. The length of the CDR3 is 13 residues. The CDR3 spells CASSPYSANGYTF. The CDR3 DNA follows: TGTGCCAGCAGCCCTTACAGTGCTAATGGCTACACCTTC.